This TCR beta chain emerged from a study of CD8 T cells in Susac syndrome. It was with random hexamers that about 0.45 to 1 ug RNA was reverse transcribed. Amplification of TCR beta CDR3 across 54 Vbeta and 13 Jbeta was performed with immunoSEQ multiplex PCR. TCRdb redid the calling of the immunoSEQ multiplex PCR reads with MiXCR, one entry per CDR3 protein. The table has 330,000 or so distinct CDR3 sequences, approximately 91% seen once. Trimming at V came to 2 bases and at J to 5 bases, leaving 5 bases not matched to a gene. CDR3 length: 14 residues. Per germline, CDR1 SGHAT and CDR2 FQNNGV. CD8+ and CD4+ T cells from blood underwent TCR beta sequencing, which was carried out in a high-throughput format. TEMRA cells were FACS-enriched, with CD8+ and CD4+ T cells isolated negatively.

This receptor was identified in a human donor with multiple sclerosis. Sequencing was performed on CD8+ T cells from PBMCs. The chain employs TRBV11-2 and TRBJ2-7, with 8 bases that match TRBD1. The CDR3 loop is CASSLLPTGDEQYF. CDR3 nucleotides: TGTGCCAGCAGCTTACTTCCGACAGGGGACGAGCAGTACTTC.